The 15 T cell receptor beta chains given below trace back to one sample, sequenced in a study of identical twins. TCRdb reprocessed the 5' RACE reads with MiXCR, giving one entry per CDR3 protein. The sample has roughly 690,000 distinct CDR3 sequences, approximately 6% seen once. Sequenced material: naive T cells sorted from blood. These receptors all come from a man younger than 35 in good health.

This clonotype showed up just a few times. The CDR3 loop reads CASSLGPWQGGSEQYF. The CDR3 coding sequence is TGTGCCAGCAGCTTAGGGCCGTGGCAGGGAGGCAGTGAGCAGTACTTC. This chain joins TRBV7-2 and TRBJ2-7, with a weak D call TRBD2 (6 bases). CDR1 is SGHTA and CDR2 is FQGNSA in the germline V gene. Trimming removed 1 base from V and 7 bases from J, with 20 bases in between. The CDR3 contains 16 residues.

This clonotype showed up just a few times. The rearrangement uses TRBV2 and TRBJ1-2; possibly TRBD1 for D (6 bases). Trimming pared 6 bases from V and 7 bases from J, leaving 9 bases between. There are 11 residues in the CDR3. Germline CDR1 is SNHLY and CDR2 is FYNNEI. CDR3 sequence: CASRRTAGYTF. DNA of the CDR3: TGTGCCAGCAGGAGGACAGCTGGCTACACCTTC.

This clonotype was recorded many times. This chain joins TRBV6-2 or TRBV6-3 and TRBJ1-1, with unresolved D. The germline CDR1 and CDR2 sequences are MNHEY and SVGEGT. The CDR3 length is 14 residues. V dropped 8 bases and J dropped 0 bases, with 13 bases sitting between them. The CDR3 sequence is CASLNWAVNTEAFF. In nucleotides, the CDR3 is TGTGCCAGCCTAAACTGGGCAGTGAACACTGAAGCTTTCTTT.

This clonotype showed up many times. V is TRBV5-1 and J is TRBJ1-2, with a possible D match to TRBD1 (6 bases). This CDR3 is 15 amino acids long. Germline V gene sequence: CDR1 SGHRS, CDR2 YFSETQ. Trimming shortened V by 0 bases and J by 4 bases, and 13 bases separated the two germline ends. The CDR3 spells CASSLAQGSGYGYTF. CDR3 sequence (DNA): TGCGCCAGCAGCTTGGCCCAGGGGAGCGGCTATGGCTACACCTTC.

This clonotype was counted only a few times. The DNA for the CDR3 is TGTGCCACCAGCAGAGTAGGGACAGATTACAATGAGCAGTTCTTC. Its translation is CATSRVGTDYNEQFF. The gene calls are TRBV15 and TRBJ2-1, with 7 bases matching TRBD1. V shed 1 base and J 4 bases; nucleotides not matched to a gene: 4. The V gene's germline CDR1 is LNHNV and CDR2 YYDKDF (reference sequence). This CDR3 region has 15 residues.

This clonotype has at least ten counts. The chain is built from TRBV12-5 and TRBJ2-1; 7 nucleotides agree with TRBD2. Trimming removed 2 bases from V and 5 bases from J; junction bases left unmatched: 3. Germline V gene lookup returns CDR1 LGHNT and CDR2 FRNRAP. The CDR3 has 14 residues. DNA for the CDR3: TGTGCTAGTGGTTTGCGGGAGGCCAACAATGAGCAGTTCTTC. Protein: CASGLREANNEQFF. Full variable domain (rest looked up from reference TRBV12-5 and TRBJ2-1): DARVTQTPRHKVTEMGQEVTMRCQPILGHNTVFWYRQTMMQGLELLAYFRNRAPLDDSGMPKDRFSAEMPDATLATLKIQPSEPRDSAVYFCASGLREANNEQFFGPGTRLTVL.

This clonotype occurred many times. The chain recombines TRBV12-5 with TRBJ2-4; TRBD2 agrees at 8 bases. This CDR3 has 13 residues. V gave up 5 bases and J gave up 8 bases; unmatched junction bases: 5. Looked up from germline, CDR1 is LGHNT and CDR2 is FRNRAP. The CDR3 protein is CASGQSGSDIQYF. CDR3 coding DNA: TGTGCTAGTGGTCAGAGCGGGAGCGACATTCAGTACTTC.

This clonotype appeared many times. CDR3 DNA: TGCGCCAGCAGCCAAGGCATAGCTAGCGGGGGAAACAATGAGCAGTTCTTC. It translates to CASSQGIASGGNNEQFF. This chain connects TRBV4-3 to TRBJ2-1, with TRBD2 matching over 10 bases. The CDR3 has 17 residues. V lost 1 base, J lost 5 bases, and 8 bases stayed unmatched. Germline values: CDR1 LGHNA, CDR2 YSLEER.

There are many counts of this clonotype. The chain employs TRBV29-1 and TRBJ2-5; possible D gene TRBD1, 6 bases. The CDR3 sequence is 16 residues long. V lost 2 bases to trimming and J lost 7 bases, with 23 bases between them. CDR1 is SQVTM and CDR2 is ANQGSEA in the germline V gene. The CDR3 nucleotides are TGCAGCGTTGAACCACCACTAGACGGACCAGGGGCGACCCAGTACTTC. It specifies CSVEPPLDGPGATQYF.

This clonotype was counted at least ten times. This chain links TRBV29-1 with TRBJ1-2, with TRBD1 as a possible D gene (5 bases). Germline CDR1 SQVTM, CDR2 ANQGSEA. The CDR3 is 13 residues long. Trimming removed 4 bases from V and 3 bases from J, with 12 bases in between. The CDR3 sequence: CSVVGGTDYGYTF. In DNA form, the CDR3 reads TGCAGCGTTGTGGGAGGGACCGACTATGGCTACACCTTC. Filled out from reference TRBV29-1 and TRBJ1-2, the complete variable domain reads SAVISQKPSRDICQRGTSLTIQCQVDSQVTMMFWYRQQPGQSLTLIATANQGSEATYESGFVIDKFPISRPNLTFSTLTVSNMSPEDSSIYLCSVVGGTDYGYTFGSGTRLTVV.

The DNA of the CDR3 is TGTGCCACCAGGGTAACAGGGGTCTCCGGGGCTTTCTTT. Translation gives CATRVTGVSGAFF. The chain recombines TRBV15 with TRBJ1-1; 7 nucleotides align to TRBD1. Per the germline V gene, CDR1 is LNHNV and CDR2 is YYDKDF (reference sequence). The CDR3 covers 13 residues. After removal of 6 bases from V and 11 bases from J, the junction contained 12 bases not matched to a gene.

This clonotype was counted many times. V and J are TRBV15 and TRBJ2-3; D not resolved. V was pared by 0 bases and J by 0 bases, with 7 bases between. In germline, CDR1 is LNHNV, CDR2 YYDKDF (reference sequence). This CDR3 spans 15 amino acids. The CDR3 DNA follows: TGTGCCACCAGCAGAGAGGAGACTAGCACAGATACGCAGTATTTT. Amino acid sequence: CATSREETSTDTQYF.

This clonotype has just a few counts. This chain links TRBV4-1 with TRBJ2-3, with a weak D call TRBD1 (6 bases). With 3 bases removed from V and 2 bases from J, the gap between germline ends came to 12 bases. Germline V gene sequence: CDR1 MGHRA, CDR2 YSYEKL. This CDR3 has 15 residues. The CDR3, as DNA: TGCGCCAGCAGCCAGCAGACAGGAGTCACAGATACGCAGTATTTT. It is translated as CASSQQTGVTDTQYF.

This clonotype was counted a few times. The chain has TRBV11-2 and TRBJ2-3; perhaps TRBD2 as D (5 bases). The CDR3 has 15 residues. Germline V CDR1 and CDR2: SGHAT, FQNNGV. V dropped 6 bases and J dropped 2 bases, with 15 bases sitting between them. CDR3 sequence: CASRQPRRYTDTQYF. The CDR3, as DNA: TGTGCCAGCAGGCAACCGAGGAGGTACACAGATACGCAGTATTTT.

This clonotype came up many times. The chain has TRBV27 and TRBJ2-7; 9 nucleotides line up with TRBD2. The CDR3 runs 15 residues. CDR1 is MNHEY, CDR2 SMNVEV, per germline (reference sequence). With V trimmed by 5 bases and J by 3 bases, 8 bases remained unmatched. This chain's CDR3 is CASSQLSSGNYEQYF. CDR3 coding DNA: TGTGCCAGCAGTCAGCTCTCTAGCGGGAACTACGAGCAGTACTTC.